Listed below are T cell receptor beta chains from one sample, sequenced in a study of T cells in Graves' hyperthyroidism and ophthalmopathy. Each CDR3 protein gets one entry after TCRdb re-called the multiplex PCR reads with MiXCR. The table shows about half a million distinct CDR3 sequences, with around a quarter occurring only once. Sequenced material: blood. Every receptor here comes from a woman aged 25 to 45 with Graves' ophthalmopathy. Both conserved end residues are part of each CDR3. A D gene is named only where the DNA matches it firmly. Part of the rows lack a size; the others show once, few, many or a class for expanded clones.

DNA: TGCAGTGCATACGGGACTCCGGCCAGTGAGACCCAGTACTTC; CDR3: CSAYGTPASETQYF; size: many; D: .; V: TRBV20-1; J: TRBJ2-5
DNA: TGTGCCAGCAGCCCCCCACGACAGGGGGCGTGGGTCACTGAAGCTTTCTTT; CDR3: CASSPPRQGAWVTEAFF; size: many; D: TRBD1; V: TRBV11-1; J: TRBJ1-1
DNA: TGCGCCAGCAGATATACCCTCGGGACGTTGGACGAGCAGTACTTC; CDR3: CASRYTLGTLDEQYF; size: many; D: .; V: TRBV5-1; J: TRBJ2-7
DNA: TGTGCCAGCAGGCTTAGGATGGGGGGCGCGGAGATAGCTTTCTTT; CDR3: CASRLRMGGAEIAFF; size: .; D: .; V: TRBV27; J: TRBJ1-1
DNA: TGTGCCAGCAGTGATTTCGGTCTTACCGAAGCTTTCTTT; CDR3: CASSDFGLTEAFF; size: many; D: .; V: TRBV6-1; J: TRBJ1-1
DNA: TGTGCCAGCACCTCTACAGGGCGGACTGAAGCTTTCTTT; CDR3: CASTSTGRTEAFF; size: few; D: .; V: TRBV27; J: TRBJ1-1
DNA: TGCGCCAGCAGCCAAGTATCGGACGCTGAAGCTTTCTTT; CDR3: CASSQVSDAEAFF; size: many; D: .; V: TRBV4-1; J: TRBJ1-1
DNA: TGTGCCAGCAGTTGGGTAGCGGCGAACACCGGGGAGCTGTTTTTT; CDR3: CASSWVAANTGELFF; size: .; D: .; V: TRBV6-5; J: TRBJ2-2
DNA: TGTGCCAGCATCGTAACTCCAGGGCCAGCTTTCTTT; CDR3: CASIVTPGPAFF; size: .; D: .; V: TRBV28; J: TRBJ1-1
DNA: TGTGCCAGCAGTAACCGGACTAGCGGCGAAGAGACCCAGTACTTC; CDR3: CASSNRTSGEETQYF; size: many; D: TRBD2; V: TRBV6-8; J: TRBJ2-5
DNA: TGTGCTAGTGGTTTGTTGGATGAGCAGTTCTTC; CDR3: CASGLLDEQFF; size: many; D: .; V: TRBV12-5; J: TRBJ2-1
DNA: TGTGCCAGCAGTTTTGGGACAGCTCTCTACGAGCAGTACTTC; CDR3: CASSFGTALYEQYF; size: many; D: TRBD1; V: TRBV27; J: TRBJ2-7
DNA: TGTGCCAGCAGGGGTCTGGTGGGTCGGACCCTTCACTATGGCTACACCTTC; CDR3: CASRGLVGRTLHYGYTF; size: few; D: .; V: TRBV6-1; J: TRBJ1-2
DNA: TGTGCCAGCAGGACCCGATCGGGACTAGTCTACGAGCAGTACTTC; CDR3: CASRTRSGLVYEQYF; size: few; D: TRBD2; V: TRBV6-2/TRBV6-3; J: TRBJ2-7
DNA: TGCAGTGCCAGGGGGGGACAGCTCAATCAGCCCCAGCATTTT; CDR3: CSARGGQLNQPQHF; size: .; D: TRBD1; V: TRBV20-1; J: TRBJ1-5
DNA: TGTGCCTGGAGGGGACAGGCGTGGGGTCAGCCCCAGCATTTT; CDR3: CAWRGQAWGQPQHF; size: .; D: TRBD1; V: TRBV30; J: TRBJ1-5
DNA: TGCGCCAGCAGAAGGGGGCAGGGGCCGGGTACTGAAGCTTTCTTT; CDR3: CASRRGQGPGTEAFF; size: .; D: TRBD1; V: TRBV10-2; J: TRBJ1-1
DNA: TGCGCCAGCAGCACCCCGACAGACCACACTGAAGCTTTCTTT; CDR3: CASSTPTDHTEAFF; size: .; D: .; V: TRBV5-1; J: TRBJ1-1
DNA: TGTGCCAGCAGGAGAGGGACACCGAACACCGGGGAGCTGTTTTTT; CDR3: CASRRGTPNTGELFF; size: many; D: .; V: TRBV27; J: TRBJ2-2
DNA: TGTGCCAGCAGTGGCCTGAACGCCTACGAGCAGTACTTC; CDR3: CASSGLNAYEQYF; size: many; D: .; V: TRBV6-1; J: TRBJ2-7
DNA: TGTGCCAGCAGTCCGTCAGGCCATTCCGGTGAGCAGTACTTC; CDR3: CASSPSGHSGEQYF; size: few; D: .; V: TRBV25-1; J: TRBJ2-7
DNA: TGTGCCAGCAGGGGCTCTGACAGGGGGCTCTACGAGCAGTACTTC; CDR3: CASRGSDRGLYEQYF; size: many; D: TRBD1; V: TRBV6-1; J: TRBJ2-7
DNA: TGTGCCAGCAGCACGTACCCAGAATTGGGGGCGAGTCCCCCCCTCCACTTT; CDR3: CASSTYPELGASPPLHF; size: many; D: .; V: TRBV6-1; J: TRBJ1-6
DNA: TGTGCCAGCTCAGTGTTGGGGAACACTGAAGCTTTCTTT; CDR3: CASSVLGNTEAFF; size: few; D: .; V: TRBV18; J: TRBJ1-1
DNA: TGTGCCAGTAGTATTCAGGTTGGTCAGCCCCAGCATTTT; CDR3: CASSIQVGQPQHF; size: many; D: .; V: TRBV19; J: TRBJ1-5
DNA: TGCAGCGGGACAGGGGTAGACACTGAAGCTTTCTTT; CDR3: CSGTGVDTEAFF; size: .; D: TRBD1; V: TRBV29-1; J: TRBJ1-1
DNA: TGTGCCAGCAACCGGGAGTTGAGGGAGACCCAGTACTTC; CDR3: CASNRELRETQYF; size: few; D: .; V: TRBV6-5; J: TRBJ2-5
DNA: TGTGCCAGCAGCCCGACGTGGTCGGGCAACTATGGCTACACCTTC; CDR3: CASSPTWSGNYGYTF; size: many; D: .; V: TRBV5-5; J: TRBJ1-2
DNA: TGTGCCAGCAGTTTACATCTCAGGAGCTCCTACGAGCAGTACTTC; CDR3: CASSLHLRSSYEQYF; size: many; D: .; V: TRBV28; J: TRBJ2-7
DNA: TGCGCCAGCAGTGCAAGGGACCCTAACTATGGCTACACCTTC; CDR3: CASSARDPNYGYTF; size: few; D: .; V: TRBV10-1; J: TRBJ1-2
DNA: TGCGCCAGCAGCTTGGGGCAGGGTCTCGACGAGCAGTACTTC; CDR3: CASSLGQGLDEQYF; size: many; D: .; V: TRBV5-1; J: TRBJ2-7
DNA: TGTGCCAGTGGTCCTAGCGGTCAAGAGACCCAGTACTTC; CDR3: CASGPSGQETQYF; size: .; D: TRBD2; V: TRBV12-3/TRBV12-4; J: TRBJ2-5
DNA: TGTGCCACCAGCAGAGATACGGGGACTGAAGCTTTCTTT; CDR3: CATSRDTGTEAFF; size: many; D: .; V: TRBV15; J: TRBJ1-1
DNA: TGTGCCGGTGGACGAGATTTAGCCAAAAACATTCAGTACTTC; CDR3: CAGGRDLAKNIQYF; size: .; D: .; V: TRBV19; J: TRBJ2-4
DNA: TGTGCCAGTAGTATCGGCCCAGCTAACTATGGCTACACCTTC; CDR3: CASSIGPANYGYTF; size: many; D: .; V: TRBV19; J: TRBJ1-2
DNA: TGTGCCAGCAGCTTAATCGGCACTGAAGCTTCCTTT; CDR3: CASSLIGTEASF; size: few; D: .; V: TRBV7-9; J: TRBJ1-1
DNA: TGTGCCAGTAGCCACCCACTTAATTCACCCCTCCACTTT; CDR3: CASSHPLNSPLHF; size: few; D: .; V: TRBV19; J: TRBJ1-6
DNA: TGTGCCAGTAGTATAGACAAAAGACGGCCTAACTATGGCTACACCTTC; CDR3: CASSIDKRRPNYGYTF; size: many; D: .; V: TRBV19; J: TRBJ1-2
DNA: TGCAGTGCCCCCCAGGGGGGAGAGACCCAGTACTTC; CDR3: CSAPQGGETQYF; size: .; D: .; V: TRBV20-1; J: TRBJ2-5
DNA: TGTGCCAGCAAGTCGGACGTGGGCTACACCTTC; CDR3: CASKSDVGYTF; size: .; D: .; V: TRBV6-1; J: TRBJ1-2
DNA: TGTGCCAGCAGCCAAGGGAATTATGGCTACACCTTC; CDR3: CASSQGNYGYTF; size: many; D: .; V: TRBV7-8; J: TRBJ1-2
DNA: TGTGCCAGCAGACCGTCCGGACTAGCTCATCAAGAGACCCAGTACTTC; CDR3: CASRPSGLAHQETQYF; size: many; D: TRBD2; V: TRBV6-2/TRBV6-3; J: TRBJ2-5
DNA: TGTGCCAGCAGTTTAGATCGTTCCAGGGCCTACGAGCAGTACTTC; CDR3: CASSLDRSRAYEQYF; size: .; D: .; V: TRBV12-3/TRBV12-4; J: TRBJ2-7
DNA: TGTGCCTGGAGTGCCGGGGCAGGGAGAAATCAGCCCCAGCATTTT; CDR3: CAWSAGAGRNQPQHF; size: many; D: .; V: TRBV30; J: TRBJ1-5
DNA: TGTGCCAACAGCAACACCCAGGGGGGCGAGCAGTACTTC; CDR3: CANSNTQGGEQYF; size: many; D: .; V: TRBV7-3; J: TRBJ2-7
DNA: TGTGCCAGCAGTGAATTGGATGTCAACCAGGAGACCCAGTACTTC; CDR3: CASSELDVNQETQYF; size: many; D: .; V: TRBV2; J: TRBJ2-5
DNA: TGCAGTGCTAGAACTTCGGACAGTTTGAGGGAGCTGTTTTTT; CDR3: CSARTSDSLRELFF; size: many; D: .; V: TRBV20-1; J: TRBJ2-2
DNA: TGTGCCAGCAGCTTACTAAGGCAACACAAGCTCGGGGCCTACGAGCAGTACTTC; CDR3: CASSLLRQHKLGAYEQYF; size: many; D: .; V: TRBV11-2; J: TRBJ2-7
DNA: TGTGCCAGCAGGTGGACAGGTAAAAGCTCCTACGAGCAGTACTTC; CDR3: CASRWTGKSSYEQYF; size: many; D: TRBD1; V: TRBV12-3/TRBV12-4; J: TRBJ2-7
DNA: TGCAGCGTTGAAGCCCGACAGGGAGAACTAGCTAACTATGGCTACACCTTC; CDR3: CSVEARQGELANYGYTF; size: .; D: TRBD1; V: TRBV29-1; J: TRBJ1-2
DNA: TGTGCCAGCAGGGAGCCCCGGACTAACTATGGCTACACCTTC; CDR3: CASREPRTNYGYTF; size: many; D: .; V: TRBV6-2/TRBV6-3; J: TRBJ1-2
DNA: TGCAGTGCTAGTGGACAGGGGATGAACACCGGGGAGCTGTTTTTT; CDR3: CSASGQGMNTGELFF; size: .; D: TRBD1; V: TRBV20-1; J: TRBJ2-2
DNA: TGTGCCAGCAGTTACTCGTCGGACCGGAGTAGGGATGGCTACACCTTC; CDR3: CASSYSSDRSRDGYTF; size: many; D: .; V: TRBV6-5; J: TRBJ1-2
DNA: TGTGCCAGCAGTTTAAGGCCAGGGGATGGCTACACCTTC; CDR3: CASSLRPGDGYTF; size: many; D: .; V: TRBV12-3/TRBV12-4; J: TRBJ1-2
DNA: TGTGCCAGCAGATCGGTCCGCGGGCCGTTTCACGAGCAGTACTTC; CDR3: CASRSVRGPFHEQYF; size: .; D: .; V: TRBV28; J: TRBJ2-7
DNA: TGCAGCGTCGCCAACCGCTCTGGGGCCAACGTCCTGACTTTC; CDR3: CSVANRSGANVLTF; size: many; D: .; V: TRBV29-1; J: TRBJ2-6
DNA: TGTGCCAGCAGTTTACCCCCCGGACGGAGCTTCTACGAGCAGTACTTC; CDR3: CASSLPPGRSFYEQYF; size: many; D: .; V: TRBV12-3/TRBV12-4; J: TRBJ2-7